A selection of T cell receptor beta chains follows, all from one sample in a study of shared clonotypes between healthy human individuals. Measured with immunoSEQ multiplex PCR; TCRdb has only the in-frame clones, and not every one. There are over 700,000 clones in the sample; 72% occur only once, and approximately 1.7% lies in the top ten. The sequenced material came from memory CD4+ T cells sorted from blood. All receptors come from a woman in her 30s in good health. CDR3s include the opening cysteine and the closing phenylalanine or tryptophan. The D gene is left open where the match is weak.

d_gene: TRBD1; j_gene: TRBJ1-1; v_gene: TRBV28; CDR3aa: CASSSRGQGAEAFF
d_gene: NA; j_gene: TRBJ1-3; v_gene: TRBV28; CDR3aa: CASQPTSDSGNTIYF
d_gene: TRBD2; j_gene: TRBJ2-5; v_gene: TRBV5-6; CDR3aa: CASSYGLANQETQYF
d_gene: NA; j_gene: TRBJ1-1; v_gene: TRBV4-1; CDR3aa: CASRMTANTEAFF
d_gene: NA; j_gene: TRBJ2-1; v_gene: TRBV19; CDR3aa: CASSTRALGTYNEQFF
d_gene: NA; j_gene: TRBJ2-3; v_gene: TRBV18; CDR3aa: CASSPSSLGTDTQYF
d_gene: NA; j_gene: TRBJ2-6; v_gene: TRBV7-2; CDR3aa: CASSRRTVISGANVLTF
d_gene: TRBD2; j_gene: TRBJ2-1; v_gene: TRBV5-7; CDR3aa: CASSPLAGNENEQFF
d_gene: NA; j_gene: TRBJ2-2; v_gene: TRBV5-1; CDR3aa: CAQTDRKFNTGELFF
d_gene: NA; j_gene: TRBJ1-2; v_gene: TRBV20-1; CDR3aa: CSATGPYGYTF
d_gene: TRBD2; j_gene: TRBJ2-1; v_gene: TRBV2; CDR3aa: CASSALAGGGSEQFF
d_gene: TRBD2; j_gene: TRBJ2-7; v_gene: TRBV7-9; CDR3aa: CASSLHGTSGSGEQYF
d_gene: NA; j_gene: TRBJ1-2; v_gene: TRBV10-3; CDR3aa: CAISGASLGGYTF
d_gene: NA; j_gene: TRBJ2-7; v_gene: TRBV25-1; CDR3aa: CASSLQTTGPKFLKQYF
d_gene: TRBD1; j_gene: TRBJ1-1; v_gene: TRBV4-1; CDR3aa: CASSHDRGKNTEAFF
d_gene: NA; j_gene: TRBJ1-2; v_gene: TRBV6-4; CDR3aa: CASKIRPHKGTDYGYTF
d_gene: NA; j_gene: TRBJ1-2; v_gene: TRBV28; CDR3aa: CASSLGPGDYGYTF
d_gene: TRBD2; j_gene: TRBJ2-7; v_gene: TRBV4-2; CDR3aa: CASSQSGTTMGQYF
d_gene: NA; j_gene: TRBJ2-4; v_gene: TRBV19; CDR3aa: CASSIGSRVNIQYF
d_gene: NA; j_gene: TRBJ2-7; v_gene: TRBV6-6; CDR3aa: CASSYSGGRSYEQYF
d_gene: NA; j_gene: TRBJ1-2; v_gene: TRBV30; CDR3aa: CAWSRGQYGYTF
d_gene: NA; j_gene: TRBJ2-2; v_gene: TRBV7-9; CDR3aa: CASSLIQAGELFF
d_gene: NA; j_gene: TRBJ2-1; v_gene: TRBV28; CDR3aa: CASSQTILNEQFF
d_gene: NA; j_gene: TRBJ2-3; v_gene: TRBV15; CDR3aa: CATSRDKGNVFTDTQYF
d_gene: NA; j_gene: TRBJ1-2; v_gene: TRBV19; CDR3aa: CASSTPGNANYGYTF
d_gene: TRBD1; j_gene: TRBJ2-2; v_gene: TRBV25-1; CDR3aa: CASRIGTGGSGELFF
d_gene: NA; j_gene: TRBJ2-2; v_gene: TRBV6-5; CDR3aa: CASSYSITGTGELFF
d_gene: NA; j_gene: TRBJ2-4; v_gene: TRBV28; CDR3aa: CASSLLAKGQGNIQYF
d_gene: NA; j_gene: TRBJ2-1; v_gene: TRBV11-2; CDR3aa: CASSSIYNEQFF
d_gene: NA; j_gene: TRBJ2-2; v_gene: TRBV9; CDR3aa: CASSSGTHPREELFF
d_gene: NA; j_gene: TRBJ2-1; v_gene: TRBV2; CDR3aa: CASSEQMGISYNEQFF
d_gene: NA; j_gene: TRBJ2-2; v_gene: TRBV2; CDR3aa: CASSERTVRTTGELFF
d_gene: TRBD1; j_gene: TRBJ2-2; v_gene: TRBV6-5; CDR3aa: CASSGQAGGELFF
d_gene: TRBD2; j_gene: TRBJ2-7; v_gene: TRBV11-1; CDR3aa: CASSHQRDSYEQYF
d_gene: NA; j_gene: TRBJ2-7; v_gene: TRBV29-1; CDR3aa: CSVVSAGSYEQYF
d_gene: NA; j_gene: TRBJ1-4; v_gene: TRBV4-2; CDR3aa: CASSQDIKSNEKLFF
d_gene: TRBD2; j_gene: TRBJ2-3; v_gene: TRBV29-1; CDR3aa: CSVTTSGTDTQYF
d_gene: TRBD2; j_gene: TRBJ2-3; v_gene: TRBV7-2; CDR3aa: CASSLDWLAGSTDTQYF
d_gene: NA; j_gene: TRBJ2-2; v_gene: TRBV5-1; CDR3aa: CASRPQGRSTGELFF
d_gene: NA; j_gene: TRBJ2-5; v_gene: TRBV7-9; CDR3aa: CASSLGGAWAQETQYF
d_gene: NA; j_gene: TRBJ2-1; v_gene: TRBV29-1; CDR3aa: CSVEELRNEQFF
d_gene: NA; j_gene: TRBJ2-7; v_gene: TRBV5-1; CDR3aa: CASSLGTAGLEQYF
d_gene: NA; j_gene: TRBJ1-2; v_gene: TRBV28; CDR3aa: CASSLVGFYGYTF
d_gene: NA; j_gene: TRBJ1-2; v_gene: TRBV30; CDR3aa: CAVRTTGLAFSHYGYTF
d_gene: TRBD2; j_gene: TRBJ2-7; v_gene: TRBV2; CDR3aa: CASSELEVREASYEQYF
d_gene: TRBD2; j_gene: TRBJ2-1; v_gene: TRBV7-9; CDR3aa: CASSITLGGAGGIGDEQFF